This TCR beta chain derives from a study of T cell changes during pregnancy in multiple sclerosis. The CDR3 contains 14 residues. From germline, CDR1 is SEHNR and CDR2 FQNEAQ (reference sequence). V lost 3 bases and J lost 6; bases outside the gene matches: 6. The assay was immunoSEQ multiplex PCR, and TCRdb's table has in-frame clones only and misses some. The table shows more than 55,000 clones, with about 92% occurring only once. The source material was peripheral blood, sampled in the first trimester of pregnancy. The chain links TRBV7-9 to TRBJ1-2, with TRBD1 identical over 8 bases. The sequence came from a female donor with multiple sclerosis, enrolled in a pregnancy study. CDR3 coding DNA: TGTGCCAGCAGCTTCGCGGACAGGGAAAATGGCTACACCTTC. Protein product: CASSFADRENGYTF.